A selection of T cell receptor beta chains follows, all from one sample in a study of cytomegalovirus exposure and HLA in healthy donors. Some clones are missing from TCRdb's copy, which holds only in-frame ones; the method was immunoSEQ multiplex PCR. Of about 200,000 clones in the sample, around 79% were seen once. The sample comprised PBMCs. The source is a girl aged 2-10 years in good health and CMV-seronegative. The CDR3 runs from the conserved cysteine through the conserved F or W. The order of the fields is J gene, V gene, D gene, clone size, CDR3 protein, CDR3 DNA. D genes are given only for firm matches. Some rows have no size entry. The others give once, few or many, or a class for an expanded clone.

j_call: TRBJ1-3
v_call: TRBV2
d_call: .
clone_size: .
cdr3_aa: CASSDFYSGNTIYF
cdr3_nt: TGTGCCAGCAGTGATTTTTACTCTGGAAACACCATATATTTT

j_call: TRBJ1-1
v_call: TRBV30
d_call: .
clone_size: .
cdr3_aa: CAWTRGPEAFF
cdr3_nt: TGTGCCTGGACTAGGGGCCCTGAAGCTTTCTTT

j_call: TRBJ1-1
v_call: TRBV5-1
d_call: TRBD1
clone_size: .
cdr3_aa: CASSLTGGTEAFF
cdr3_nt: TGCGCCAGCAGCTTAACAGGGGGCACTGAAGCTTTCTTT

j_call: TRBJ2-3
v_call: TRBV2
d_call: .
clone_size: .
cdr3_aa: CASHTGFSTDTQYF
cdr3_nt: TGTGCCAGCCACACAGGGTTTAGCACAGATACGCAGTATTTT

j_call: TRBJ1-1
v_call: TRBV19
d_call: .
clone_size: few
cdr3_aa: CASSTRQLRNTEAFF
cdr3_nt: TGTGCCAGTAGTACGAGACAGCTAAGGAACACTGAAGCTTTCTTT

j_call: TRBJ2-1
v_call: TRBV19
d_call: TRBD1
clone_size: .
cdr3_aa: CATGQGIVGEQFF
cdr3_nt: TGTGCCACCGGACAGGGTATTGTCGGGGAGCAGTTCTTC

j_call: TRBJ2-7
v_call: TRBV4-1
d_call: TRBD1
clone_size: .
cdr3_aa: CASSQDKRTGLYEQYF
cdr3_nt: TGCGCCAGCAGCCAAGATAAGAGGACAGGCCTCTACGAGCAGTACTTC

j_call: TRBJ2-1
v_call: TRBV4-2
d_call: TRBD2
clone_size: .
cdr3_aa: CASSQVALAGDYNEQFF
cdr3_nt: TGTGCCAGCAGCCAAGTAGCTCTAGCGGGGGACTACAATGAGCAGTTCTTC

j_call: TRBJ2-6
v_call: TRBV7-9
d_call: TRBD2
clone_size: .
cdr3_aa: CASSLALGLAAGANVLTF
cdr3_nt: TGTGCCAGCAGCTTAGCCCTCGGACTAGCGGCTGGGGCCAACGTCCTGACTTTC

j_call: TRBJ1-1
v_call: TRBV9
d_call: TRBD1
clone_size: once
cdr3_aa: CASSPNRGTEAFF
cdr3_nt: TGTGCCAGCAGCCCGAACAGGGGCACTGAAGCTTTCTTT

j_call: TRBJ2-2
v_call: TRBV7-9
d_call: .
clone_size: .
cdr3_aa: CASSTPRATERTGELFF
cdr3_nt: TGTGCCAGCAGCACACCGCGGGCCACAGAGCGTACCGGGGAGCTGTTTTTT

j_call: TRBJ2-3
v_call: TRBV7-6
d_call: TRBD2
clone_size: .
cdr3_aa: CASSERLAGVSTDTQYF
cdr3_nt: TGTGCCAGCAGCGAGAGACTAGCGGGAGTGAGCACAGATACGCAGTATTTT

j_call: TRBJ1-5
v_call: TRBV27
d_call: .
clone_size: once
cdr3_aa: CASSLSAFGSDQPQHF
cdr3_nt: TGTGCCAGCAGTTTATCGGCATTCGGGAGCGATCAGCCCCAGCATTTT

j_call: TRBJ2-5
v_call: TRBV9
d_call: .
clone_size: once
cdr3_aa: CASSVTGFETQYF
cdr3_nt: TGTGCCAGCAGCGTGACGGGGTTCGAGACCCAGTACTTC

j_call: TRBJ2-1
v_call: TRBV19
d_call: TRBD2
clone_size: .
cdr3_aa: CASSSGRRGEQFF
cdr3_nt: TGTGCCAGTTCTAGCGGGAGGCGCGGTGAGCAGTTCTTC

j_call: TRBJ2-3
v_call: TRBV6-1
d_call: TRBD1
clone_size: .
cdr3_aa: CASSVRQGDTDTQYF
cdr3_nt: TGTGCCAGCAGTGTACGACAGGGGGACACAGATACGCAGTATTTT

j_call: TRBJ1-2
v_call: TRBV30
d_call: .
clone_size: .
cdr3_aa: CAWSRPAGGAYRDGYTF
cdr3_nt: TGTGCCTGGAGTAGGCCGGCGGGCGGAGCCTATCGGGATGGCTACACCTTC

j_call: TRBJ2-7
v_call: TRBV4-1
d_call: TRBD1
clone_size: .
cdr3_aa: CASSHETGAYEQYF
cdr3_nt: TGCGCCAGCAGCCACGAGACAGGGGCCTACGAGCAGTACTTC

j_call: TRBJ1-1
v_call: TRBV6-5
d_call: .
clone_size: once
cdr3_aa: CASSLRGGGEAFF
cdr3_nt: TGTGCCAGCAGTTTGCGTGGTGGAGGGGAAGCTTTCTTT

j_call: TRBJ2-7
v_call: TRBV7-9
d_call: .
clone_size: .
cdr3_aa: CASSPPQARSYEQYF
cdr3_nt: TGTGCCAGCAGCCCCCCCCAGGCGCGCTCCTACGAGCAGTACTTC

j_call: TRBJ2-2
v_call: TRBV7-9
d_call: TRBD2
clone_size: once
cdr3_aa: CASSPLAGGLHGTGELFF
cdr3_nt: TGTGCCAGCAGCCCCTTAGCGGGGGGGCTCCATGGAACCGGGGAGCTGTTTTTT

j_call: TRBJ1-1
v_call: TRBV14
d_call: .
clone_size: .
cdr3_aa: CASSQTVRTKGNTEAFF
cdr3_nt: TGTGCCAGCAGCCAAACAGTTAGGACAAAGGGCAACACTGAAGCTTTCTTT

j_call: TRBJ1-1
v_call: TRBV30
d_call: .
clone_size: .
cdr3_aa: CAWLRGGNTEAFF
cdr3_nt: TGTGCCTGGCTACGGGGGGGTAACACTGAAGCTTTCTTT

j_call: TRBJ1-1
v_call: TRBV19
d_call: .
clone_size: .
cdr3_aa: CASSRQMNTEAFF
cdr3_nt: TGTGCCAGTAGTAGGCAGATGAACACTGAAGCTTTCTTT

j_call: TRBJ1-1
v_call: TRBV19
d_call: TRBD1
clone_size: .
cdr3_aa: CASSIFLGTGNTEAFF
cdr3_nt: TGTGCCAGTAGTATTTTTTTAGGGACAGGGAACACTGAAGCTTTCTTT

j_call: TRBJ2-3
v_call: TRBV7-9
d_call: TRBD2
clone_size: few
cdr3_aa: CASSLGTSGTDTQYF
cdr3_nt: TGTGCCAGCAGCTTAGGGACTAGCGGGACAGATACGCAGTATTTT

j_call: TRBJ1-5
v_call: TRBV4-1
d_call: .
clone_size: .
cdr3_aa: CASSQDTGRDQPQHF
cdr3_nt: TGCGCCAGCAGCCAAGACACAGGGAGGGATCAGCCCCAGCATTTT

j_call: TRBJ1-2
v_call: TRBV18
d_call: .
clone_size: .
cdr3_aa: CASSPGNRESYGYTF
cdr3_nt: TGTGCCAGCTCTCCGGGGAACAGGGAGTCATATGGCTACACCTTC

j_call: TRBJ2-7
v_call: TRBV7-9
d_call: TRBD2
clone_size: few
cdr3_aa: CASSPIVGSGRPMYEQYF
cdr3_nt: TGTGCCAGCAGCCCCATAGTCGGTAGCGGGAGGCCCATGTACGAGCAGTACTTC

j_call: TRBJ2-7
v_call: TRBV5-1
d_call: TRBD2
clone_size: .
cdr3_aa: CASSPWTSGRYNSYEQYF
cdr3_nt: TGCGCCAGCAGCCCCTGGACTAGCGGGAGATATAACTCCTACGAGCAGTACTTC

j_call: TRBJ1-1
v_call: TRBV6-1
d_call: .
clone_size: few
cdr3_aa: CASRHLDSPRTEAFF
cdr3_nt: TGTGCCAGCAGACACCTGGACAGTCCCCGCACTGAAGCTTTCTTT

j_call: TRBJ2-1
v_call: TRBV19
d_call: TRBD2
clone_size: .
cdr3_aa: CASTVGGSIYEQFF
cdr3_nt: TGTGCCAGTACGGTTGGCGGGAGCATCTATGAGCAGTTCTTC

j_call: TRBJ1-4
v_call: TRBV25-1
d_call: .
clone_size: .
cdr3_aa: CASSESMANEKLFF
cdr3_nt: TGTGCCAGCAGTGAGAGTATGGCTAATGAAAAACTATTTTTT

j_call: TRBJ1-2
v_call: TRBV13
d_call: TRBD1
clone_size: .
cdr3_aa: CASSLVGTGAHYGYTF
cdr3_nt: TGTGCCAGCAGCTTAGTCGGGACAGGGGCCCACTATGGCTACACCTTC

j_call: TRBJ1-4
v_call: TRBV6-1
d_call: .
clone_size: .
cdr3_aa: CASSVGPANEKLFF
cdr3_nt: TGTGCCAGCAGTGTGGGGCCGGCTAATGAAAAACTGTTTTTT

j_call: TRBJ1-1
v_call: TRBV29-1
d_call: TRBD1
clone_size: .
cdr3_aa: CSVMTGVTEAFF
cdr3_nt: TGCAGCGTCATGACAGGGGTAACTGAAGCTTTCTTT

j_call: TRBJ2-2
v_call: TRBV6-1
d_call: TRBD1
clone_size: .
cdr3_aa: CASSETDREGPGELFF
cdr3_nt: TGTGCCAGCAGTGAGACCGACAGGGAAGGCCCCGGGGAGCTGTTTTTT

j_call: TRBJ2-3
v_call: TRBV9
d_call: TRBD2
clone_size: .
cdr3_aa: CASSPPEGLAGGQASTDTQYF
cdr3_nt: TGTGCCAGCAGCCCTCCCGAAGGGTTAGCGGGGGGCCAAGCGAGCACAGATACGCAGTATTTT

j_call: TRBJ2-3
v_call: TRBV2
d_call: .
clone_size: few
cdr3_aa: CASREGYTDTQYF
cdr3_nt: TGTGCCAGCAGGGAGGGTTACACAGATACGCAGTATTTT

j_call: TRBJ1-6
v_call: TRBV19
d_call: .
clone_size: .
cdr3_aa: CASSIDRGSPLHF
cdr3_nt: TGTGCCAGTAGTATAGACAGAGGGTCACCCCTCCACTTT

j_call: TRBJ2-2
v_call: TRBV27
d_call: .
clone_size: .
cdr3_aa: CASSFEANTGELFF
cdr3_nt: TGTGCCAGCAGTTTTGAGGCGAACACCGGGGAGCTGTTTTTT

j_call: TRBJ1-4
v_call: TRBV6-1
d_call: .
clone_size: .
cdr3_aa: CASSAWSTLNEKLFF
cdr3_nt: TGTGCCAGCAGTGCGTGGAGTACTCTTAATGAAAAACTGTTTTTT

j_call: TRBJ1-1
v_call: TRBV2
d_call: TRBD1
clone_size: few
cdr3_aa: CASRERQGNTEAFF
cdr3_nt: TGTGCCAGCAGGGAGAGACAGGGGAACACTGAAGCTTTCTTT

j_call: TRBJ1-2
v_call: TRBV7-6
d_call: .
clone_size: .
cdr3_aa: CASSLDDIATEYGYTF
cdr3_nt: TGTGCCAGCAGCTTAGATGACATCGCGACCGAATATGGCTACACCTTC

j_call: TRBJ2-7
v_call: TRBV10-1
d_call: .
clone_size: .
cdr3_aa: CASSEFVRGASYEQYF
cdr3_nt: TGCGCCAGCAGTGAGTTCGTCCGGGGGGCCTCCTACGAGCAGTACTTC

j_call: TRBJ2-1
v_call: TRBV6-5
d_call: TRBD1
clone_size: .
cdr3_aa: CASRSGTGAINEQFF
cdr3_nt: TGTGCCAGCAGATCCGGGACAGGGGCGATCAATGAGCAGTTCTTC

j_call: TRBJ2-1
v_call: TRBV5-4
d_call: TRBD2
clone_size: .
cdr3_aa: CASTLGTSGRLGNEQFF
cdr3_nt: TGTGCCAGCACCCTCGGGACTAGCGGGAGATTAGGCAATGAGCAGTTCTTC

j_call: TRBJ2-5
v_call: TRBV5-1
d_call: TRBD2
clone_size: .
cdr3_aa: CASSLVAGEETQYF
cdr3_nt: TGCGCCAGCAGCTTAGTAGCGGGAGAAGAGACCCAGTACTTC

j_call: TRBJ1-1
v_call: TRBV7-9
d_call: .
clone_size: .
cdr3_aa: CASSRPAQGLGTEAFF
cdr3_nt: TGTGCCAGCAGCCGTCCGGCGCAGGGATTGGGCACTGAAGCTTTCTTT

j_call: TRBJ2-2
v_call: TRBV7-6
d_call: TRBD1
clone_size: .
cdr3_aa: CASSPRPGQTTGELFF
cdr3_nt: TGTGCCAGCAGCCCCCGTCCGGGACAGACCACCGGGGAGCTGTTTTTT

j_call: TRBJ2-3
v_call: TRBV4-2
d_call: .
clone_size: .
cdr3_aa: CASSQVPGLPDTQYF
cdr3_nt: TGTGCCAGCAGCCAAGTTCCGGGTTTACCAGATACGCAGTATTTT

j_call: TRBJ2-7
v_call: TRBV18
d_call: TRBD2
clone_size: .
cdr3_aa: CASSPRGGGAYEQYF
cdr3_nt: TGTGCCAGCTCACCACGTGGCGGGGGAGCCTACGAGCAGTACTTC

j_call: TRBJ2-5
v_call: TRBV5-1
d_call: .
clone_size: .
cdr3_aa: CASTLRATQETQYF
cdr3_nt: TGCGCCAGCACCCTGAGGGCTACCCAAGAGACCCAGTACTTC

j_call: TRBJ2-7
v_call: TRBV28
d_call: .
clone_size: .
cdr3_aa: CASSFPALEQYF
cdr3_nt: TGTGCCAGCAGTTTTCCTGCGTTGGAGCAGTACTTC

j_call: TRBJ2-1
v_call: TRBV13
d_call: TRBD2
clone_size: .
cdr3_aa: CASSLVGLAGAEQFF
cdr3_nt: TGTGCCAGCAGCTTAGTCGGACTAGCGGGGGCTGAGCAGTTCTTC

j_call: TRBJ2-3
v_call: TRBV19
d_call: .
clone_size: .
cdr3_aa: CASSIRGRGTDTQYF
cdr3_nt: TGTGCCAGTAGTATTCGAGGTCGCGGGACAGATACGCAGTATTTT

j_call: TRBJ1-1
v_call: TRBV2
d_call: TRBD1
clone_size: .
cdr3_aa: CASTRRGGTPEAFF
cdr3_nt: TGTGCCAGCACCCGTCGAGGGGGCACCCCAGAAGCTTTCTTT

j_call: TRBJ1-5
v_call: TRBV18
d_call: TRBD1
clone_size: .
cdr3_aa: CASSITGGNQPQHF
cdr3_nt: TGTGCCAGCTCAATTACAGGGGGGAATCAGCCCCAGCATTTT

j_call: TRBJ1-1
v_call: TRBV29-1
d_call: .
clone_size: .
cdr3_aa: CSVVITEAFF
cdr3_nt: TGCAGCGTTGTCATCACTGAAGCTTTCTTT